This entry is about one T cell receptor (beta chain). Using unique molecular identifiers, the investigators prepared the TCRbeta library. TCRdb used MiXCR to reprocess the PCR reads, holding one entry per CDR3 protein. The data contain 500,000 or so distinct CDR3 sequences, over 9.5% of them singletons. This sample stems from a study of T-cell reconstitution after alpha-beta-depleted transplantation in children. CDR3 size: 15 residues. Germline V gene sequence: CDR1 LNHDA, CDR2 SQIVND (reference sequence). V was pared by 7 bases and J by 5 bases, with 11 bases of the junction left unmatched. The V call is TRBV19, the J call TRBJ2-1; TRBD2 matches at 7 bases. This clonotype was sampled from a female patient aged 2-9 years who had a stem cell transplant for aplastic anemia, so the T cells may come from the graft donor. This material consisted of PBMCs, mostly from graft donor cells, taken 180 days after TCRalphabeta/CD19-depleted stem cell transplant. The CDR3 DNA reads as TGTGCCAGTACAATCCGGCCTAGCGGCCACAATGAGCAGTTCTTC. Amino acid sequence: CASTIRPSGHNEQFF.